These 30 T cell receptor beta chains were all obtained from the same sample, sequenced in a study of control samples from healthy donors and cancer patients. Data came from immunoSEQ multiplex PCR; TCRdb stores just in-frame clones and leaves some out. The sample lists around 94,000 clones; about 88% were seen once. The source material was blood. The receptors stem from a woman between 45 and 60 years old in good health.

This chain joins TRBV6-1 and TRBJ1-6, with D uncertain. Germline CDR1 MNHNS, CDR2 SASEGT. The CDR3 totals 15 residues. Between the trimmed V and J ends, which lost 2 bases and 6 bases, there was a span of 11 bases. CDR3 region: CASSEWTVTNSPLHF. The CDR3 nucleotides are TGTGCCAGCAGTGAATGGACTGTAACTAATTCACCCCTCCACTTT.

The V call is TRBV5-5, the J call TRBJ2-6, with TRBD1 as a possible D gene (5 bases). This CDR3 has 14 amino acids. V lost 7 bases and J lost 4, with 12 bases in between. In germline, CDR1 is SGHKS, CDR2 YYEKEE (reference sequence). The CDR3 nucleotides are TGTGCCAGCCGCAATGGGGCAGGGGCCAACGTCCTGACTTTC. It translates to CASRNGAGANVLTF.

This clone was seen only a few times. V is TRBV6-4 and J is TRBJ2-1; 9 nucleotides line up with TRBD2. This CDR3 contains 16 residues. V lost 4 bases and J lost 8; bases outside the gene matches: 12. The germline V gene encodes CDR1 MRHNA and CDR2 SNTAGT. CDR3 amino acids: CASSGSRASGNDEQFF. The CDR3 DNA reads as TGTGCCAGCAGTGGATCGCGGGCTAGCGGGAATGATGAGCAGTTCTTC.

This rearrangement joins TRBV6-2 or TRBV6-3 to TRBJ2-7; maybe TRBD1 (6 bases). The CDR3 consists of 15 residues. Trimming removed 5 bases from V and 4 bases from J, with 18 bases in between. Germline V lookup: CDR1 MNHEY, CDR2 SVGEGT. This chain's CDR3 is CASSHPPQGRYEQYF. The CDR3 region has the DNA TGTGCCAGCAGTCACCCGCCACAGGGTCGGTACGAGCAGTACTTC.

This chain uses TRBV4-3 with TRBJ2-7, with 9 bases identical to TRBD1. The CDR3 is 13 residues long. The germline CDR1 and CDR2 sequences are LGHNA and YSLEER. After removal of 4 bases from V and 2 bases from J, the junction contained 0 bases not matched to a gene. CDR3 amino acids: CASSRDRAYEQYF. CDR3 in DNA: TGCGCCAGCAGCCGGGACAGGGCCTACGAGCAGTACTTC.

The gene calls are TRBV5-6 and TRBJ2-5; weak D call: TRBD2 (5 bases). The germline V and J ends were trimmed by 2 bases and 1 base, with 12 bases remaining between them. The CDR3 has 15 amino acids. The germline gives CDR1 SGHDT, CDR2 YYEEEE. The CDR3: CASSFRSGAQETQYF. The CDR3 DNA reads as TGTGCCAGCAGCTTTAGGAGCGGAGCCCAAGAGACCCAGTACTTC. Full variable domain (remainder filled in from reference TRBV5-6 and TRBJ2-5): DAGVTQSPTHLIKTRGQQVTLRCSPKSGHDTVSWYQQALGQGPQFIFQYYEEEERQRGNFPDRFSGHQFPNYSSELNVNALLLGDSALYLCASSFRSGAQETQYFGPGTRLLVL.

This chain links TRBV19 with TRBJ2-1; 7 positions match TRBD1. This CDR3 comprises 17 residues. V gave up 4 bases and J gave up 5 bases; unmatched junction bases: 14. From germline, CDR1 is LNHDA and CDR2 SQIVND (reference sequence). DNA for the CDR3: TGTGCCAGTAGTACCCAGGACAGGCGACCCACTAACAATGAGCAGTTCTTC. It specifies CASSTQDRRPTNNEQFF.

This chain uses TRBV6-2 or TRBV6-3 with TRBJ2-1; weak D call: TRBD1 (6 bases). The CDR3 consists of 16 residues. Germline V gene lookup returns CDR1 MNHEY and CDR2 SVGEGT. Trimming removed 5 bases from V and 2 bases from J, with 16 bases in between. The CDR3 sequence: CASSQTGRKPYNEQFF. CDR3 DNA: TGTGCCAGCAGTCAGACAGGACGAAAACCCTACAATGAGCAGTTCTTC.

This clone was recorded once. The CDR3 nucleotides read TGCGCCAGCAGCCAAGGGCAGGGTTTTGGCTACACCTTC. Protein sequence: CASSQGQGFGYTF. The V and J genes are TRBV4-3 and TRBJ1-2, with D maybe TRBD1 (5 bases). The V end was cut by 1 base, the J end by 7 bases, with 10 bases between. CDR1 LGHNA and CDR2 YSLEER come from the germline V gene. The CDR3 consists of 13 residues.

The chain has TRBV2 and TRBJ2-5; a weak D match, TRBD2 (7 bases). This CDR3 region has 14 residues. V lost 6 bases, J lost 3 bases, and 14 bases lay in between. The germline V gene has CDR1 SNHLY and CDR2 FYNNEI. The CDR3 DNA sequence: TGTGCCAGCAGAAGAGGGGGGGGAGAAGAGACCCAGTACTTC. Its protein is CASRRGGGEETQYF.

This clone appeared a single time. V gene TRBV6-5 combines with J gene TRBJ2-1, with D perhaps matching TRBD1 or TRBD2 (5 bases each). Between the trimmed V and J ends, which lost 7 bases and 0 bases, there was a span of 13 bases. This CDR3 region has 15 residues. CDR1 MNHEY and CDR2 SVGAGI come from the germline V gene. The DNA of the CDR3 is TGTGCCAGCAAGAGGGACCAGGGCTCCTACAATGAGCAGTTCTTC. Amino acids: CASKRDQGSYNEQFF.

The rearrangement joins TRBV20-1 to TRBJ1-3, with 7 bases matching TRBD1. CDR1 is DFQATT, CDR2 SNEGSKA, per germline (reference sequence). J was trimmed by 0 bases and V by 3 bases; bases with no gene match: 5. The CDR3 has 15 amino acids. The CDR3 DNA follows: TGCAGTGCTAGTAGACAGGGCGGCTCTGGAAACACCATATATTTT. Translation gives CSASRQGGSGNTIYF.

The chain carries TRBV2 and TRBJ1-1, with D maybe TRBD1 (6 bases). Trimming took off 2 bases at V and 5 bases at J, with 12 bases between the two ends. CDR1 is SNHLY and CDR2 is FYNNEI in the germline V gene. The CDR3 covers 14 residues. The CDR3 coding sequence is TGTGCCAGCAGTGAATTTGGGACAAATACTGAAGCTTTCTTT. The encoded protein is CASSEFGTNTEAFF.

CDR3 amino acids: CASSSQGQGAGTDTQYF. CDR3 coding DNA: TGTGCCAGCAGCTCGCAGGGACAGGGGGCAGGTACAGATACGCAGTATTTT. J is TRBJ2-3 and V is TRBV7-2; TRBD1 agrees at 12 bases. Unmatched junction bases numbered 8, after V lost 4 bases and J lost 3 bases. The CDR3 spans 17 residues. Germline loops: CDR1 SGHTA, CDR2 FQGNSA.

The chain employs TRBV15 and TRBJ2-7, with 10 bases that match TRBD2. The ends lost 0 bases at V and 12 bases at J; junction bases unmatched: 5. Germline V gives CDR1 LNHNV, CDR2 YYDKDF (reference sequence). The CDR3 contains 13 residues. CDR3 amino acids: CATSRDEAGGPYF. In nucleotides, the CDR3 is TGTGCCACCAGCAGAGATGAAGCGGGAGGGCCGTACTTC. Supplemented by reference TRBV15 and TRBJ2-7, the full variable domain reads DAMVIQNPRYQVTQFGKPVTLSCSQTLNHNVMYWYQQKSSQAPKLLFHYYDKDFNNEADTPDNFQSRRPNTSFCFLDIRSPGLGDTAMYLCATSRDEAGGPYFGPGTRLTVT.

The genes are TRBV5-1 and TRBJ2-2; D call uncertain. There are 14 residues in the CDR3. Looked up from germline, CDR1 is SGHRS and CDR2 is YFSETQ. V lost 0 bases and J 5 bases, leaving 8 bases between the germline ends. The CDR3 DNA follows: TGCGCCAGCAGCTTGGGCGGAGAAACCGGGGAGCTGTTTTTT. Translated: CASSLGGETGELFF.

The table lists this clone with a count of one. The chain recombines TRBV7-3 with TRBJ2-1; D assignment may be TRBD1 or TRBD2 (5 bases each). V was cut by 3 bases and J by 7 bases, with 13 bases left in between. Germline values: CDR1 SGHTA, CDR2 FQGTGA. CDR3 size: 14 residues. The CDR3 sequence is CASSFGGTANEQFF. CDR3 nucleotides: TGTGCCAGCAGCTTTGGGGGTACGGCAAATGAGCAGTTCTTC.

The chain links TRBV5-1 to TRBJ2-7; 11 positions agree with TRBD2. Trimming removed 5 bases from V and 5 bases from J; junction bases left unmatched: 6. Germline V CDR1 and CDR2: SGHRS, YFSETQ. This CDR3 contains 14 residues. The CDR3 sequence: CASRRLAGRDEQYF. The CDR3 coding sequence is TGCGCCAGCAGGAGACTAGCGGGGAGGGACGAGCAGTACTTC.

The chain is built from TRBV3-1 (or the pseudogene TRBV3-2) and TRBJ1-5, with D perhaps TRBD1 (5 bases). Germline CDR1 is LGHDT and CDR2 is YNNKEL (reference sequence). The V gene lost 4 bases and the J gene lost 6 bases, with 10 bases spanning the gap. This CDR3 comprises 13 residues. CDR3 in DNA: TGTGCCAGCAGCCCGGTGAGGGGTCAGCCCCAGCATTTT. Protein: CASSPVRGQPQHF.

The chain combines TRBV11-3 with TRBJ2-2; D is perhaps TRBD2 (6 bases). V lost 3 bases and J 5 bases, leaving 10 bases between the germline ends. This CDR3 region has 14 residues. Germline V gives CDR1 SGHNT, CDR2 YENEEA. Here the CDR3 DNA reads TGTGCCAGCAGCTTGGGACTTATTACCGGGGAGCTGTTTTTT. This gives the protein CASSLGLITGELFF.

This chain joins TRBV5-4 and TRBJ2-1, with D perhaps TRBD2 (5 bases). Trimming left V 0 bases short and J 6 bases short, with 13 bases between. Germline V gives CDR1 SGHNT, CDR2 YYREEE (reference sequence). CDR3 length equals 15 residues. The CDR3 spells CASSLGKPEVNEQFF. The CDR3 nucleotides read TGTGCCAGCAGCTTGGGAAAGCCGGAGGTCAATGAGCAGTTCTTC.

The chain is built from TRBV9 and TRBJ2-5; D is possibly TRBD2 (5 bases). The CDR3 runs 13 residues. Germline V gene sequence: CDR1 SGDLS, CDR2 YYNGEE. The germline V and J ends were trimmed by 0 bases and 5 bases, with 8 bases remaining between them. The CDR3 DNA reads as TGTGCCAGCAGCGTAGCTGGGGAGGAGACCCAGTACTTC. It specifies CASSVAGEETQYF. The full variable domain, rest sourced from reference TRBV9 and TRBJ2-5, is DSGVTQTPKHLITATGQRVTLRCSPRSGDLSVYWYQQSLDQGLQFLIQYYNGEERAKGNILERFSAQQFPDLHSELNLSSLELGDSALYFCASSVAGEETQYFGPGTRLLVL.

The chain has TRBV7-9 and TRBJ1-4; a possible D gene is TRBD1 (6 bases). The V gene's germline CDR1 is SEHNR and CDR2 FQNEAQ (reference sequence). Trimming shortened V by 5 bases and J by 7 bases, and 14 bases separated the two germline ends. The CDR3 has 14 residues. The CDR3 protein is CASSHPQGGEKLFF. CDR3 in DNA: TGTGCCAGCAGCCATCCACAGGGAGGTGAAAAACTGTTTTTT.

This chain connects TRBV6-6 to TRBJ2-7; D may be TRBD1 (6 bases). This CDR3 has 13 residues. Germline V CDR1 and CDR2: MNHNY, SVGAGI (reference sequence). Trimming took 5 bases from V and 8 from J, leaving 16 bases between them. The CDR3 here is CASSPGQLGKQYF. The CDR3 DNA reads TGTGCCAGCAGTCCCGGACAGCTGGGAAAGCAGTACTTC.

This chain uses TRBV29-1 with TRBJ1-1; D is unclear. Germline values: CDR1 SQVTM, CDR2 ANQGSEA. This CDR3 has 12 amino acids. V shed 3 bases and J shed 1 base, with 6 bases lying between them. Written as DNA, the CDR3 is TGCAGCGTTGAGTCCACGAACACTGAAGCTTTCTTT. This encodes CSVESTNTEAFF.

The chain is built from TRBV7-2 and TRBJ1-4; TRBD1 matches at 8 bases. V trimming: 5 bases; J trimming: 2 bases; junction bases outside the gene matches: 4. The length of the CDR3 is 15 residues. In germline, CDR1 is SGHTA, CDR2 FQGNSA. For the CDR3, the DNA is TGTGCCAGCAGCCTTAACAGGGGGACTAATGAAAAACTGTTTTTT. This gives the protein CASSLNRGTNEKLFF.

A single count supports this clone. The chain joins TRBV11-1 to TRBJ2-7; TRBD2 aligns across 7 bases. The CDR3 spans 16 residues. Trimming at V came to 7 bases and at J to 2 bases, leaving 14 bases not matched to a gene. Germline CDR1 reads SGHAT; CDR2 reads FQDESV (reference sequence). CDR3 protein: CASTKRPGRGPYEQYF. Written as DNA, the CDR3 is TGTGCCAGCACCAAACGTCCAGGGAGGGGCCCCTACGAGCAGTACTTC.

The CDR3 nucleotides read TGTGCCAGCTCACCCGACCAGGGGGCGGGTGGCTACACCTTC. Translation: CASSPDQGAGGYTF. V is TRBV18 and J is TRBJ1-2, with 8 bases matching TRBD1. Trimming removed 3 bases from V and 7 bases from J; junction bases left unmatched: 7. The CDR3 extends over 14 amino acids. Germline V gene sequence: CDR1 KGHSH, CDR2 LQKENI.

J is TRBJ1-2 and V is TRBV29-1, with TRBD1 identical over 9 bases. CDR1 and CDR2 from the germline V gene are SQVTM and ANQGSEA. The CDR3 is 12 residues long. The V segment lost 7 bases and the J segment 5 bases; nucleotides outside the gene matches: 5. The chain's CDR3 is CSGWTGDYGYTF. CDR3 nucleotides: TGCAGCGGGTGGACAGGGGATTATGGCTACACCTTC.

The rearrangement links TRBV28 to TRBJ1-5; the match to TRBD1 covers 7 bases. Losses at the gene ends were 6 bases for V and 0 bases for J; bases not matched to a gene: 2. Germline loops: CDR1 MDHEN, CDR2 SYDVKM. The CDR3 length is 14 residues. CDR3 protein: CASRGQYSNQPQHF. CDR3 nucleotide sequence: TGTGCCAGCAGGGGACAGTATAGCAATCAGCCCCAGCATTTT. The whole variable domain, filled in from reference TRBV28 and TRBJ1-5, reads DVKVTQSSRYLVKRTGEKVFLECVQDMDHENMFWYRQDPGLGLRLIYFSYDVKMKEKGDIPEGYSVSREKKERFSLILESASTNQTSMYLCASRGQYSNQPQHFGDGTRLSIL.